This T cell receptor (beta chain) was retrieved from a study of blood T cell repertoires in COVID-19. Source study methods: Estimation of nucleated cell counts was performed using reference gene primer amplification. Profiled with immunoSEQ multiplex PCR; TCRdb holds only in-frame clones, not every one. Clone size and V and J calls were adopted from that table, with D and trimming inferred from the DNA. The top ten hold more than 0.85% of the sample, which has under 450,000 clones, 81% seen once. The specimen was peripheral blood. This TCR derives from a human donor with acute or convalescent COVID-19. The donor label of this sample is uncertain.

The CDR3 region has the DNA TGTGCCACCAGTGATGACAGGGGGCGAGGAGAAAAACTGTTTTTT. Its protein product is CATSDDRGRGEKLFF. The V and J genes are TRBV24-1 and TRBJ1-4; 10 nucleotides line up with TRBD1. The junction had 5 bases not matched to a gene; V was cut back by 3 bases and J by 8 bases. Germline CDR1 and CDR2: KGHDR and SFDVKD. The CDR3 runs 15 residues.